This paragraph covers one TCR beta chain sequence. Its matching antigen is unknown. The V gene's germline CDR1 is SGHDN and CDR2 FVKESK. This CDR3 has 12 amino acids. V shed 2 bases and J shed 6 bases, with 6 bases lying between them. Method: immunoSEQ multiplex PCR; TCRdb's copy keeps in-frame clones and lacks some. The table has around 2,000,000 clones, 85% to 95% seen once; the top ten hold 0.1% to 0.15%. The source of the sample is a study of shared clonotypes between healthy human individuals. Study overall: CD4 naive and CD4 memory each took three plates per donor, while CD8 naive took two and CD8 memory one.

Study observations and caveats: Represented diversity (both genetic and exposure-history) was limited by the small number of donors. The study generally estimated greater richness for naive than memory subsets.

The TCR comes from a man younger than 35 in good health. Sequencing was carried out using naive CD4+ T cells sorted from blood. Noted subset: CD45RA+ positively selected. This chain connects TRBV14 to TRBJ2-3; D is unclear. The CDR3 nucleotides read TGTGCCAGCAGCCAATGGCGGGATACGCAGTATTTT. Translating it yields CASSQWRDTQYF.